This T cell receptor (beta chain) is drawn from a study of breast tumors, draining lymph nodes, adjacent tissues. Findings of the study overall: Data only fit, rather than demonstrated, lymph node origin of most tumor T cells. Tumor TCR diversity was below lymph nodes but above nontumor tissue.

TCRdb reanalysed the multiplex PCR reads using MiXCR and keeps one entry per CDR3 protein. The sample lists roughly 260,000 distinct CDR3 sequences; 30% were seen once. The lymph nodes were axillary draining lymph nodes from breast cancer patients. Concerning this clonotype itself: Its target is not known.

The sample taken for sequencing was axillary lymph node tissue. This receptor was identified in a female donor with breast cancer. Some clones in this sample may be carry-over from other donors' samples.

CDR3 in DNA: TGTGCCAGCAGGGCAGGGGCCGGACTACAAGAGACCCAGTACTTC. It encodes CASRAGAGLQETQYF. The gene calls are TRBV3-1 and TRBJ2-5; D tentatively fits TRBD1 or TRBD2 (6 bases each). Looked up from germline, CDR1 is LGHDT and CDR2 is YNNKEL (reference sequence). The CDR3 is 15 amino acids. The V gene lost 6 bases and the J gene lost 2 bases, with 16 bases spanning the gap.